This T cell receptor (beta chain) was retrieved from a study of cytomegalovirus exposure and HLA in healthy donors. This clone came up once. The target antigen is unknown. The junction and the germline gene differ at one end; a read error may be behind it. Use of 60 Vbeta and 13 Jbeta primers characterized the PCR. Only in-frame clones appear in the TCRdb table, and some are missing; sequencing was by immunoSEQ multiplex PCR. The sample has roughly 150,000 clones, 82% seen once. Nominally healthy donors were sampled, though unrecorded immune exposures were likely. General study results and limits: Relative to equally common others, HLA-associated TCR beta chains showed greater clonal expansion in a later analysis. TCR beta sequences reportedly predicted most subjects' HLA-A and HLA-B alleles accurately. Trimming of TCR beta V- and J-genes showed a link, identified in a later analysis, to a missense DCLRE1C variant.

Germline V CDR1 and CDR2: DFQATT, SNEGSKA (reference sequence). The CDR3 runs to 10 residues. The chain couples TRBV20-1 to TRBJ2-1; tentative D call: TRBD2 (6 bases). What was sequenced was PBMCs. The sequence was collected from a girl between 5 and 17 years old in good health and CMV-seropositive. The CDR3 bases are TGCAGTGCCAGAGCGGGTGAGCAGTTCTTC. This codes for CSARAGEQFF.